This T cell receptor (beta chain) was recovered during a study of CD8+ T cells in alopecia areata (dated by TCRdb to about 2018). Turning to the overall study: The treated patients, all with moderate-to-severe alopecia areata, were enrolled in an open-label pilot trial of oral tofacitinib given at 5 to 10 mg twice daily. Patients stayed on tofacitinib for 6 to 18 months and then had 6 months of follow-up off drug so that delayed response and recurrence could be assessed. In treated patients, disease severity was measured using the SALT score, which gives the percentage of scalp surface area affected. The study used high-throughput TCRbeta sequencing to examine T cell clonal expansion in alopecia areata, in both the C3H/HeJ mouse model and human patients. In humans, TCRbeta sequencing was performed on scalp tissue and on sorted CD4+ and CD8+ peripheral blood T cells from healthy controls and from patients with patchy or totalis/universalis alopecia areata. Biopsies were taken from tofacitinib-treated patients at baseline and at 4 and 24 weeks of treatment, and a later scalp biopsy was taken in several of the tofacitinib-treated patients. Scalp clonality was compared across normal scalp (n=4), patchy alopecia areata scalp (n=8), and alopecia totalis/universalis scalp (n=8). RNA came from the PAXgene miRNA kit for fixed scalp, the miRNeasy kit for PBMCs, and the RNeasy kit for mouse skin. immunoSEQ multiplex PCR using 35 Vbeta forward primers and 13 Jbeta reverse primers was used to amplify TCRbeta CDR3 regions.

The treatment or condition label, as the study defines it: oral pan-JAK inhibitor, 5-10 mg twice daily. From alopecia areata patients, peripheral blood was collected along with lesional scalp punch biopsies. PBMCs were isolated by density centrifugation and stained for CD3, CD4 and CD8, after which CD4+ and CD8+ T cells were sorted on a FACSAria. The CDR3 numbers 13 residues from cysteine through phenylalanine. The kept DNA is CDR3 alone, 39 bases in frame from the first base. Cut back by 3 bases and 5 bases, the V and J ends lie 7 bases apart. CDR1 SEHNR and CDR2 FQNEAQ are derived from the germline V gene (reference sequence). The library was produced with the immunoSEQ multiplex PCR assay. To provide template for TCR sequencing, every sample had RNA extracted and reverse transcribed into cDNA. SuperScript III was used for first-strand cDNA synthesis, primed with a 2:1 mix of oligo-dT and random hexamers. A synthetic immune receptor repertoire was used to measure amplification bias, and any remaining bias was corrected computationally. Per the source publication's procedure: Raw reads were preprocessed for error removal, and CDR3 was defined according to IMGT conventions as running from the conserved cysteine to phenylalanine. Clonality was computed as 1 minus the Shannon entropy, with the entropy normalized by log2 of the number of productive unique TCRs. Whether each scalp clone was CD4 or CD8 was inferred by checking scalp TCRbeta sequences against the CD4 and CD8 repertoires from sorted blood. TCRdb took over this immuneACCESS table, retaining in-frame rearrangements with V and J assigned. Such tables are incomplete; in checked studies, under half of the missing clones stem from an unresolved V gene, and the remainder is unexplained. V and J calls and clone size are given by that table; D and trimming were obtained from the DNA. This sample lists around 300,000 clones; around 64% were detected once. The biggest ten clones account for 0.9% to 0.95% of the sample.

This clone was counted a few times. No antigen is known for it. Per-base qualities were not stored, and no clone one base away is much larger. Beyond this particular receptor, the publication reports: Unlike mouse skin, which is dominated by gammadelta T cells, normal human skin has resident alphabeta T cells that are also sequenced, and this complicates analysis of the scalp TCR repertoire. During tofacitinib treatment, many expanded lesional clones stuck around in both scalp and blood, and this persistence may partly explain why relapse happens after treatment is stopped. Because the treated cohort was small and included a single nonresponder, larger studies are needed to assess links between baseline CD8+ expansion and response. Tofacitinib significantly decreased scalp clonality and the number of expanded CD8+ clones among the top 100 scalp clones. Lesional scalp, especially in alopecia totalis/universalis, showed higher clonality and more expanded CD8+ clones than normal scalp, suggesting antigenic drive. Compared with mice, TCR sequences shared between patients were less clear, possibly partly because of HLA diversity across the patient population.

The sequence was obtained from a human donor with alopecia areata. This material consisted of CD4+ T cells sorted from blood, taken at week 52, from a patient treated with tofacitinib. The sequence is built from TRBV7-9 and TRBJ1-4; the D gene assignment is ambiguous. Here is the DNA: TGTGCCAGCAGCTTTGCACAGAATGAAAAACTGTTTTTT. It specifies CASSFAQNEKLFF.